A selection of T cell receptor beta chains follows, all from one sample in a study of regulatory T cells in long-lasting Graves disease. TCRdb re-analysed the multiplex PCR reads in MiXCR, keeping a single row per CDR3 protein. Seen here are around 500,000 distinct CDR3 sequences, roughly 13% observed once, and the top ten hold roughly a tenth. This same sample was also taken into another study, of T cells in Graves' hyperthyroidism and ophthalmopathy.

The starting material was peripheral blood mononuclear cells (PBMCs), obtained at new diagnosis, from a patient treated with antithyroid drugs. These receptors were taken from a man in his thirties or forties with Graves disease. Each CDR3 is given with its conserved first and last residue. A D gene is named only where the DNA matches it firmly. Expanded clones are given a class, and other clones once, few, many or no size at all.

clone_size	v_call	d_call	j_call	cdr3_aa	cdr3_nt
many	TRBV20-1	-	TRBJ1-5	CSARPAGNQPQHF	TGCAGTGCTAGACCCGCAGGAAATCAGCCCCAGCATTTT
few	TRBV6-4	TRBD1	TRBJ1-5	CASSPTTGGQPQHF	TGTGCCAGCAGCCCTACGACAGGGGGTCAGCCCCAGCATTTT
many	TRBV5-5	TRBD2	TRBJ2-1	CASTRTSGRTSSYNEQFF	TGTGCCAGCACGAGGACTAGCGGGAGGACCAGCTCCTACAATGAGCAGTTCTTC
many	TRBV7-9	TRBD2	TRBJ2-1	CASSLLGSGVLYNEQFF	TGTGCCAGCAGCTTATTGGGTAGCGGGGTCCTCTACAATGAGCAGTTCTTC
-	TRBV30	TRBD1	TRBJ2-5	CAWKITGGRETQYF	TGTGCCTGGAAAATCACAGGGGGTCGAGAGACCCAGTACTTC
few	TRBV9	TRBD2	TRBJ2-3	CASSVGSGRPTDTQYF	TGTGCCAGCAGCGTAGGTAGCGGGAGGCCCACAGATACGCAGTATTTT
many	TRBV3-1	TRBD2	TRBJ2-5	CASSHRASGSWSF	TGTGCCAGCAGCCACCGGGCTAGCGGGTCGTGGTCCTTC
many	TRBV24-1	TRBD2	TRBJ2-5	CATSDLGKAGGGETQYF	TGTGCCACCAGTGATTTGGGGAAAGCGGGAGGAGGAGAGACCCAGTACTTC
-	TRBV15	-	TRBJ2-4	CATSTWTDKNIQYF	TGTGCCACCAGCACATGGACCGACAAAAACATTCAGTACTTC
few	TRBV3-1	-	TRBJ1-2	CASRPQGIGFGYTF	TGTGCCAGCAGGCCACAGGGAATTGGATTTGGCTACACCTTC
few	TRBV30	TRBD1	TRBJ1-1	CALDRGPTEAFF	TGTGCCTTAGACAGGGGACCCACTGAAGCTTTCTTT
few	TRBV20-1	-	TRBJ2-7	CSASIRPSASYEQYF	TGCAGTGCTAGTATACGGCCTAGCGCGTCCTACGAGCAGTACTTC
many	TRBV12-3/TRBV12-4	TRBD1	TRBJ1-5	CASSQDRGFSNQPQHF	TGTGCCAGCAGTCAGGACAGGGGTTTTAGCAATCAGCCCCAGCATTTT
many	TRBV20-1	-	TRBJ2-3	CSASPLRVASTDTQYF	TGCAGTGCTTCCCCGCTGCGCGTGGCGAGCACAGATACGCAGTATTTT
few	TRBV30	TRBD1	TRBJ2-2	CAWSDRGRDTGELFF	TGTGCCTGGAGTGACAGGGGGCGGGACACCGGGGAGCTGTTTTTT
many	TRBV7-9	-	TRBJ2-1	CASSRSGTAYNEQFF	TGTGCCAGCAGCCGGAGCGGGACAGCCTACAATGAGCAGTTCTTC
many	TRBV28	TRBD1	TRBJ1-4	CASWGGQRNEKLFF	TGTGCCAGCTGGGGGGGACAGCGTAATGAAAAACTGTTTTTT
-	TRBV30	-	TRBJ2-1	CAWSHTHEQFF	TGTGCCTGGAGTCATACCCATGAGCAGTTCTTC
many	TRBV24-1	TRBD2	TRBJ2-7	CATSVSGRESEQYF	TGTGCCACCAGTGTGAGCGGGAGAGAATCCGAGCAGTACTTC
few	TRBV20-1	TRBD1	TRBJ1-2	CSAPTGSDFGYTF	TGCAGTGCCCCGACAGGGTCGGACTTTGGCTACACCTTC
many	TRBV7-2	TRBD2	TRBJ2-5	CASSLGPPGGQETQYF	TGTGCCAGCAGCTTAGGACCGCCGGGGGGCCAAGAGACCCAGTACTTC
many	TRBV3-1	TRBD1	TRBJ1-2	CASRDSGDYGYTF	TGTGCCAGCCGGGACAGCGGGGACTATGGCTACACCTTC
-	TRBV7-8	-	TRBJ1-1	CASSFYGGANTEAFF	TGTGCCAGCAGCTTTTACGGCGGGGCGAACACTGAAGCTTTCTTT
many	TRBV20-1	-	TRBJ2-1	CSASRDSNNEQFF	TGCAGTGCTAGCAGGGACTCCAACAATGAGCAGTTCTTC
few	TRBV5-6	TRBD2	TRBJ2-2	CASSNPSGSDTGELFF	TGTGCCAGCAGCAACCCTAGCGGGAGCGACACCGGGGAGCTGTTTTTT
-	TRBV5-5	-	TRBJ1-1	CASTGTGSILNTEAFF	TGTGCCAGCACCGGTACAGGGTCGATTCTGAACACTGAAGCTTTCTTT
-	TRBV9	-	TRBJ2-1	CASSVVGASNEQFF	TGTGCCAGCAGCGTCGTGGGAGCATCCAATGAGCAGTTCTTC
few	TRBV10-3	-	TRBJ1-1	CAISAWENTEAFF	TGTGCCATCAGCGCGTGGGAGAACACTGAAGCTTTCTTT
-	TRBV12-3/TRBV12-4	-	TRBJ2-7	CASSTTLSYEQYF	TGTGCCAGCAGCACTACTCTCTCCTACGAGCAGTACTTC
many	TRBV2	TRBD1	TRBJ1-1	CASIPTGGRSEAFF	TGTGCCAGCATCCCAACAGGGGGAAGGTCTGAAGCTTTCTTT
-	TRBV7-2	-	TRBJ1-1	CASSQGFLRRTHDTEAFF	TGTGCCAGCAGCCAAGGCTTTCTTCGAAGAACCCACGACACTGAAGCTTTCTTT
few	TRBV20-1	TRBD2	TRBJ2-3	CSAPGLGRDPTDTQYF	TGCAGTGCTCCAGGACTAGGGCGGGATCCCACAGATACGCAGTATTTT
-	TRBV5-1	-	TRBJ2-5	CASSLASETQYF	TGCGCCAGCAGCTTGGCATCGGAGACCCAGTACTTC
many	TRBV6-1	-	TRBJ1-1	CASSRSEGNTEAFF	TGTGCCAGCAGTCGCTCGGAAGGGAACACTGAAGCTTTCTTT
many	TRBV2	TRBD1	TRBJ1-4	CASKRTGGVEKLFF	TGTGCCAGCAAAAGGACAGGGGGCGTAGAAAAACTGTTTTTT
many	TRBV27	-	TRBJ2-7	CASNLTDGAYEQYF	TGTGCCAGCAACCTAACGGACGGAGCCTACGAGCAGTACTTC
many	TRBV20-1	-	TRBJ2-1	CSAGEWSYNEQFF	TGCAGTGCTGGGGAATGGTCTTACAATGAGCAGTTCTTC
-	TRBV30	-	TRBJ1-5	CAWSPDINRPQHF	TGTGCCTGGTCTCCAGACATTAATCGGCCCCAGCATTTT
-	TRBV7-9	TRBD2	TRBJ2-3	CASSIAGAGAGTQYF	TGTGCCAGCAGCATCGCGGGCGCGGGAGCGGGTACGCAGTATTTT
few	TRBV20-1	-	TRBJ1-1	CSASLNTEAFF	TGCAGTGCTAGCCTGAACACTGAAGCTTTCTTT
many	TRBV15	-	TRBJ1-6	CATSSLINSPLHF	TGTGCCACCAGCAGCCTAATAAATTCACCCCTCCACTTT